A single sample gave rise to the 25 T cell receptor beta chains below, sequenced in a study of T-cell memory formation after mild COVID-19. MiXCR, run by TCRdb on the 5' RACE reads, gives a single entry per CDR3 protein. The sample consists of hundreds of thousands of distinct CDR3 sequences, roughly 19% of them appearing once. The sequenced sample consisted of PBMCs or a T cell subset sorted from them (not recorded which). These receptors were obtained from a man between 18 and 35 years old who had mild COVID-19 (a few samples of this study predate the infection). Cell type and time point are not known.

This clonotype was counted at least ten times. This chain connects TRBV29-1 to TRBJ2-7; D may be TRBD1 or TRBD2 (5 bases each). The germline gives CDR1 SQVTM, CDR2 ANQGSEA. CDR3 length equals 13 residues. Trimming left V 4 bases short and J 0 bases short, with 10 bases between. CDR3 nucleotide sequence: TGCAGCGTTGGGGGGTCTTTCTCCTACGAGCAGTACTTC. Translating gives CSVGGSFSYEQYF.

The chain links TRBV27 to TRBJ2-7, with TRBD1 identical over 8 bases. The length of the CDR3 is 12 residues. Germline V gene lookup returns CDR1 MNHEY and CDR2 SMNVEV (reference sequence). Losses at the gene ends were 3 bases for V and 8 bases for J; bases not matched to a gene: 3. As DNA, the CDR3 is TGTGCCAGCAGTTTTCAGGGGGCCCAGCAGTACTTC. Protein sequence: CASSFQGAQQYF.

This clonotype was counted between two and nine times. V and J are TRBV28 and TRBJ2-4; 9 bases fit TRBD1. The CDR3 length is 14 residues. V shed 10 bases, J shed 6 bases, and the junction held 10 bases outside the gene matches. Germline V CDR1 and CDR2: MDHEN, SYDVKM. This CDR3 is CATSDRGVINIQYF. The CDR3 bases are TGTGCCACCTCCGACAGGGGGGTGATAAACATTCAGTACTTC.

V usage is TRBV11-2 and J usage is TRBJ2-3; D might be TRBD1 or TRBD2, each matching 6 bases. The CDR3 is made up of 16 amino acids. CDR1 is SGHAT, CDR2 FQNNGV, per germline. Trimming removed 3 bases from V and 0 bases from J, with 13 bases in between. CDR3 sequence reads: CASSFFGGASTDTQYF. The CDR3 DNA sequence: TGTGCCAGCAGCTTTTTCGGGGGCGCGAGCACAGATACGCAGTATTTT.

This clonotype was seen more than once but under ten times. The rearrangement uses TRBV2 and TRBJ1-5; 7 nucleotides align to TRBD1. This CDR3 is 14 amino acids long. Losses at the gene ends were 5 bases for V and 5 bases for J; bases not matched to a gene: 6. Germline CDR1 reads SNHLY; CDR2 reads FYNNEI. CDR3 sequence reads: CASSQTGIDQPQHF. DNA for the CDR3: TGTGCCAGCAGTCAGACAGGGATTGATCAGCCCCAGCATTTT.

Ten or more counts support this clonotype. This chain connects TRBV27 to TRBJ2-2, with 8 bases that match TRBD1. This CDR3 has 16 residues. V gave up 0 bases and J gave up 6 bases; unmatched junction bases: 6. Germline values: CDR1 MNHEY, CDR2 SMNVEV (reference sequence). The CDR3 DNA follows: TGTGCCAGCAGTTTATCGAGACAGGGGTACGCCGGGGAGCTGTTTTTT. Its protein product is CASSLSRQGYAGELFF.

This clonotype showed up just a few times. This chain connects TRBV6-5 to TRBJ1-1; 7 nucleotides agree with TRBD1. V lost 5 bases and J lost 10; bases outside the gene matches: 7. CDR1 and CDR2 (germline): MNHEY, SVGAGI. The CDR3 is made up of 12 amino acids. The CDR3 region has the DNA TGTGCCAGCAGTCCCCAGAGGGGGCGAGCTTTCTTT. It codes for CASSPQRGRAFF.

This clonotype was observed many times. This rearrangement joins TRBV6-6 to TRBJ1-1; tentatively, D is TRBD1 (6 bases). Trimming took off 11 bases at V and 0 bases at J, with 13 bases between the two ends. The germline V gene has CDR1 MNHNY and CDR2 SVGAGI (reference sequence). This CDR3 spans 13 amino acids. The CDR3 nucleotides are TGTGCCGTGTTCAGGGGCATGAACACTGAAGCTTTCTTT. Amino acids: CAVFRGMNTEAFF.

The chain recombines TRBV10-3 with TRBJ1-1, with TRBD1 matching over 7 bases. From germline, CDR1 is ENHRY and CDR2 SYGVKD. This CDR3 is built from 15 residues. V trimming: 7 bases; J trimming: 4 bases; junction bases outside the gene matches: 12. CDR3 sequence (DNA): TGTGCCATCAAAGGGCAAGGGGGCATGGGCACTGAAGCTTTCTTT. Translated, it gives CAIKGQGGMGTEAFF.

This clonotype was counted a few times. The V and J genes are TRBV4-1 and TRBJ1-2; no reliable D call. Germline CDR1 MGHRA, CDR2 YSYEKL. The CDR3 runs 16 residues. V dropped 0 bases and J dropped 8 bases, with 19 bases sitting between them. CDR3 nucleotides: TGCGCCAGCAGCCAAGACCCGAGGCCAGCCCCGGGGGGCTACACCTTC. It encodes CASSQDPRPAPGGYTF.

This clonotype was observed a handful of times. The chain recombines TRBV6-2 or TRBV6-3 with TRBJ1-2; TRBD1 might be the D (5 bases). V was trimmed by 4 bases and J by 6 bases, leaving 9 bases between them. The CDR3 consists of 12 residues. Germline loops: CDR1 MNHEY, CDR2 SVGEGT. The CDR3 DNA reads as TGTGCCAGCAGTTCCAGGGAACATGGCTACACCTTC. This gives the protein CASSSREHGYTF.

This clonotype was observed a few times. The chain's CDR3 is CASSYMQGATGNTIYF. CDR3 DNA sequence: TGTGCCAGCAGTTACATGCAGGGGGCGACTGGAAACACCATATATTTT. The genes are TRBV6-6 and TRBJ1-3, with 8 bases that match TRBD1. The CDR3 is 16 amino acids. With V trimmed by 2 bases and J by 2 bases, 5 bases remained unmatched. The germline CDR1 and CDR2 sequences are MNHNY and SVGAGI (reference sequence).

This clonotype came up a few times. The chain uses TRBV4-3 and TRBJ1-2; D is perhaps TRBD1 (5 bases). The ends were cut back, 1 base at V and 4 bases at J, with 7 bases in the middle. This CDR3 has 13 residues. The V gene's germline CDR1 is LGHNA and CDR2 YSLEER. CDR3 sequence: CASSQAGLYGYTF. CDR3 nucleotide sequence: TGCGCCAGCAGCCAAGCAGGGCTCTATGGCTACACCTTC.

This clonotype was counted between two and nine times. The chain has TRBV5-1 and TRBJ1-4; no definite D call. The germline V gene encodes CDR1 SGHRS and CDR2 YFSETQ. This CDR3 has 16 amino acids. V lost 0 bases to trimming and J lost 0 bases, with 9 bases between them. The CDR3, as DNA: TGCGCCAGCAGCTTGGACAGACCTGCAACTAATGAAAAACTGTTTTTT. This translates into CASSLDRPATNEKLFF.

This clonotype came up a few times. V gene TRBV2 combines with J gene TRBJ2-1; perhaps TRBD2 as D (6 bases). The CDR3 covers 16 residues. Germline CDR1 reads SNHLY; CDR2 reads FYNNEI. Trimming left V 6 bases short and J 1 base short, with 16 bases between. The CDR3, as DNA: TGTGCCAGCAGGGAAACCCTACGGGGGTCCTACAATGAGCAGTTCTTC. This encodes CASRETLRGSYNEQFF.

This clonotype was detected only a few times. The chain recombines TRBV24-1 with TRBJ2-2, with 8 bases that match TRBD1. V gave up 4 bases and J gave up 7 bases; unmatched junction bases: 4. Germline V CDR1 and CDR2: KGHDR, SFDVKD. The CDR3 is 14 residues long. CDR3 nucleotides: TGTGCCACCAGTGACAGGGGGCCTGTCGGGGAGCTGTTTTTT. Amino acids: CATSDRGPVGELFF.

This chain connects TRBV12-3 or TRBV12-4 to TRBJ2-1, with 13 bases lining up with TRBD2. This CDR3 spans 18 amino acids. After removal of 7 bases from V and 1 base from J, the junction contained 10 bases not matched to a gene. The CDR3 is CASNFRLAGGGSYNEQFF. In nucleotides, the CDR3 is TGTGCCAGCAATTTTCGACTAGCGGGGGGAGGTTCCTACAATGAGCAGTTCTTC.

This clonotype appeared a few times. The chain recombines TRBV4-1 with TRBJ2-7; D is unclear. Germline V lookup: CDR1 MGHRA, CDR2 YSYEKL. This CDR3 has 13 amino acids. V was shortened by 4 bases and J by 4 bases, with 11 bases between the two germline ends. The CDR3 is CASSPYDGYEQYF. The CDR3 region has the DNA TGCGCCAGCAGCCCCTATGACGGATACGAGCAGTACTTC.

This chain connects TRBV29-1 to TRBJ2-5; D may be TRBD1 (7 bases). Between the trimmed V and J ends, which lost 7 bases and 2 bases, there was a span of 17 bases. The CDR3 sequence is 14 residues long. The germline CDR1 and CDR2 sequences are SQVTM and ANQGSEA. CDR3 nucleotide sequence: TGCAGCGCTATTACAGGGGAGGAGCAAGAGACCCAGTACTTC. Its translation: CSAITGEEQETQYF.

This clonotype was detected many times. The genes are TRBV7-9 and TRBJ2-3, with TRBD1 matching over 7 bases. The CDR3 is 17 amino acids. Germline CDR1 SEHNR, CDR2 FQNEAQ (reference sequence). V was pared by 8 bases and J by 0 bases, with 14 bases of the junction left unmatched. The CDR3 protein is CASGRSGQIISTDTQYF. Here the CDR3 DNA reads TGTGCCAGCGGCAGGTCGGGACAGATAATTAGCACAGATACGCAGTATTTT.

The DNA for the CDR3 is TGTGCCAGCAGCTTGACCAGGACAGTTGGCTCCTACAATGAGCAGTTCTTC. It is translated as CASSLTRTVGSYNEQFF. V and J are TRBV5-6 and TRBJ2-1; D perhaps matches TRBD1 (6 bases). This CDR3 is built from 17 residues. Trimming took off 1 base at V and 0 bases at J, with 14 bases between the two ends. CDR1 and CDR2 (germline): SGHDT, YYEEEE.

The CDR3 here is CASSVRGEWTEAFF. The CDR3 nucleotides read TGTGCCAGCAGCGTAAGGGGGGAGTGGACTGAAGCTTTCTTT. V is TRBV9 and J is TRBJ1-1, with a possible D match to TRBD1 (6 bases). The CDR3 has 14 residues. Trimming cost V 1 base and J 5 bases, with 12 bases left between them. Per the germline V gene, CDR1 is SGDLS and CDR2 is YYNGEE.

This clonotype was observed a few times. This chain uses TRBV27 with TRBJ2-7; 12 bases match TRBD2. The CDR3 contains 14 residues. Per germline, CDR1 MNHEY and CDR2 SMNVEV (reference sequence). The V segment lost 5 bases and the J segment 3 bases; nucleotides outside the gene matches: 2. CDR3 residues: CASSLAGGHYEQYF. The CDR3 DNA follows: TGTGCCAGCAGTCTAGCGGGGGGGCACTACGAGCAGTACTTC.

This clonotype occurred a few times. The chain carries TRBV2 and TRBJ2-1; D possibly uses TRBD1 or TRBD2 (6 bases each). The CDR3 is 13 amino acids. Trimming pared 6 bases from V and 3 bases from J, leaving 9 bases between. Germline assignment: CDR1 SNHLY and CDR2 FYNNEI. The CDR3 DNA follows: TGTGCCAGCAGGGAGGGGGACTACAATGAGCAGTTCTTC. This translates into CASREGDYNEQFF.

V and J are TRBV29-1 and TRBJ2-1; D not resolved. Germline CDR1 reads SQVTM; CDR2 reads ANQGSEA. The V and J ends lost 6 bases and 1 base respectively, with 19 bases between them. This CDR3 has 16 amino acids. CDR3 sequence reads: CSVTLGGPDSYNEQFF. CDR3 DNA: TGCAGCGTAACCCTCGGTGGGCCCGATTCCTACAATGAGCAGTTCTTC.